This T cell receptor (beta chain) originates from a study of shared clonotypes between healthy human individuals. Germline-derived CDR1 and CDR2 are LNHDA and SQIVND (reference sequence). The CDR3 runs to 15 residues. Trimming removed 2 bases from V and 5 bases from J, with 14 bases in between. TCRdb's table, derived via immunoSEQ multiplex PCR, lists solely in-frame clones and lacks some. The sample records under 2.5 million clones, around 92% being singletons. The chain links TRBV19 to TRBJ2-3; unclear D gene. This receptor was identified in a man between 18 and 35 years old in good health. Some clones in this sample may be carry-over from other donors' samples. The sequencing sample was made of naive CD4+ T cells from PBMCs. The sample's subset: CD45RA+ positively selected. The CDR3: CASSISGSGGDTQYF. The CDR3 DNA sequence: TGTGCCAGTAGTATATCAGGATCGGGCGGAGATACGCAGTATTTT.